This T cell receptor beta chain is drawn from a study of blood T cell repertoires in COVID-19. Study-wide context: T cells, B-cell-depleted T cells, or PBMCs provided the cDNA or gDNA that served as material.

The V end was cut by 0 bases, the J end by 4 bases, with 13 bases between. The CDR3 extends over 15 amino acids. CDR1 is LGHDT and CDR2 is YNNKEL in the germline V gene (reference sequence). As processed by the authors: Scientists estimated how many nucleated cells there were by amplifying reference gene primers. Using immunoSEQ multiplex PCR, the repertoire was profiled, and TCRdb retains in-frame clones only, with some absent. Clonal size and the V and J genes are those of that table, whereas D and trimming came from the DNA. The data show roughly 380,000 clones, 85% seen once. The sequence was obtained from a young woman with acute or convalescent COVID-19. Sequenced input: peripheral blood. The chain links TRBV3-1 (or the pseudogene TRBV3-2) to TRBJ2-7, with a possible D match to TRBD2 (5 bases). CDR3 loop: CASSQERGTHYEQYF. The CDR3, as DNA: TGTGCCAGCAGCCAAGAACGGGGTACGCATTACGAGCAGTACTTC.